This T cell receptor beta chain was identified in a study of cytomegalovirus exposure and HLA in healthy donors. Study results and caveats: Using a false discovery rate of 0.05, a later analysis showed that 15,000 to 20,000 TCR beta sequences were associated with HLA alleles. Most TCR sequences were uncommon, yet certain public TCRs appeared in many donors. Some TCR beta chains (more than 150 of them) were listed as cytomegalovirus-associated. In an earlier analysis, most TCR beta V segments were productive about 87% or about 30% of the time.

Unmatched junction bases numbered 8, after V lost 4 bases and J lost 7 bases. The CDR3 has 15 amino acids. Germline V lookup: CDR1 SGDLS, CDR2 YYNGEE. PCR involved 60 Vbeta and 13 Jbeta primers. Here immunoSEQ multiplex PCR was the method, and the copy in TCRdb shows in-frame clones only, minus some. The sample yields about 250,000 clones, about four fifths seen once. Concerning this clone itself: Its antigen is unknown.

The sequencing sample was made of PBMCs. The receptor comes from a girl aged 2 to 10 in good health and CMV-seronegative. The chain links TRBV9 to TRBJ2-2; 9 bases agree with TRBD2. CDR3 nucleotides: TGTGCCAGCAGCAGCGGGGGGAATACGGGCGGGGAGCTGTTTTTT. This codes for CASSSGGNTGGELFF.